The rows below give T cell receptor beta chains drawn from one sample of a study of cytomegalovirus exposure and HLA in healthy donors. Using immunoSEQ multiplex PCR, the repertoire was profiled, and TCRdb retains in-frame clones only, with some absent. The table shows 200,000 to 250,000 clones, with roughly 75% occurring only once. Source material: PBMCs. These receptors all stem from a woman younger than 45 in good health and CMV-seronegative. CDR3s include the opening cysteine and the closing phenylalanine or tryptophan. The order of the fields is J gene, D gene, V gene, clone size, CDR3 DNA, CDR3 protein. The D gene is left open where the match is weak. Expanded clones get a size class; other rows say once, few or many, or leave the size out.

J: TRBJ2-1
D: TRBD2
V: TRBV7-3
size: few
DNA: TGTGCCAGCAGCCCAAAGAACCTGCTAGCGGGAGATAAGGAGAATGAGCAGTTCTTC
CDR3: CASSPKNLLAGDKENEQFF

J: TRBJ1-6
D: NA
V: TRBV2
size: NA
DNA: TGTGCCAGCGGGGAGGCAAGCTCCTATAATTCACCCCTCCACTTT
CDR3: CASGEASSYNSPLHF

J: TRBJ1-2
D: TRBD1
V: TRBV19
size: NA
DNA: TGTGCCAGTAGTAGGGGACAGGGAGGAACCCACTATGGCTACACCTTC
CDR3: CASSRGQGGTHYGYTF

J: TRBJ1-5
D: NA
V: TRBV27
size: NA
DNA: TGTGCCAGCAGTTTATCGGCGGGGATCGGAGGTCAGCCCCAGCATTTT
CDR3: CASSLSAGIGGQPQHF

J: TRBJ2-1
D: TRBD2
V: TRBV2
size: NA
DNA: TGTGCCAACCAACCCGGGACTAGCGGGACAAATGAGCAGTTCTTC
CDR3: CANQPGTSGTNEQFF

J: TRBJ2-1
D: TRBD2
V: TRBV10-3
size: NA
DNA: TGTGCCATCAAGGTGGATGGGACTAGCGGGGCCACCCGCTCCTACAATGAGCAGTTCTTC
CDR3: CAIKVDGTSGATRSYNEQFF

J: TRBJ1-1
D: TRBD1
V: TRBV10-2
size: NA
DNA: TGCGCCAGCAGTCCTTGGACAGGGATCGTTTGGGGCACTGAAGCTTTCTTT
CDR3: CASSPWTGIVWGTEAFF

J: TRBJ2-7
D: NA
V: TRBV6-1
size: few
DNA: TGTGCCAGCACCCCCGCGGGCCCCACCTACGAGCAGTACTTC
CDR3: CASTPAGPTYEQYF

J: TRBJ2-7
D: NA
V: TRBV27
size: NA
DNA: TGTGCCAGCAGTTCATACAGTTCCTACGAGCAGTACTTC
CDR3: CASSSYSSYEQYF

J: TRBJ1-5
D: NA
V: TRBV27
size: NA
DNA: TGTGCCAGCAGTAATCTACAGGGCTTTGGCAATCAGCCCCAGCATTTT
CDR3: CASSNLQGFGNQPQHF

J: TRBJ1-1
D: NA
V: TRBV6-5
size: few
DNA: TGTGCCAGCAGCAACAGGGCCGACACTGAAGCTTTCTTT
CDR3: CASSNRADTEAFF

J: TRBJ2-3
D: TRBD2
V: TRBV2
size: few
DNA: TGTGCCAGCAGTGAAGCTCTCAGCGGGAACCCAGATACGCAGTATTTT
CDR3: CASSEALSGNPDTQYF

J: TRBJ1-3
D: NA
V: TRBV6-4
size: NA
DNA: TGTGCCAGCAGCCCCAGATGGCCTGGAAACACCATATATTTT
CDR3: CASSPRWPGNTIYF

J: TRBJ2-1
D: NA
V: TRBV7-6
size: few
DNA: TGTGCCAGCAGCTTAGACCTAGAGTGGTTCTTC
CDR3: CASSLDLEWFF

J: TRBJ2-7
D: NA
V: TRBV30
size: NA
DNA: TGTGCCTGGAGTGCGCCCCCGCGACTAGTAATAACCTACGAGCAGTACTTC
CDR3: CAWSAPPRLVITYEQYF

J: TRBJ2-5
D: TRBD1
V: TRBV7-9
size: once
DNA: TGTGCCAGCAGCCGACCGGGGACAGTTAGGGAGACCCAGTACTTC
CDR3: CASSRPGTVRETQYF

J: TRBJ2-7
D: TRBD2
V: TRBV11-2
size: NA
DNA: TGTGCCAGCAGTTCAGGACTAGCGAGCGACGAGCAGTACTTC
CDR3: CASSSGLASDEQYF